A selection of T cell receptor beta chains follows, all from one sample in a study of T cell responses to AZD1222 COVID-19 vaccine. TCRdb's table, derived via immunoSEQ multiplex PCR, lists solely in-frame clones and lacks some. Among 120,000 to 150,000 clones, around nine tenths were seen once, and the ten largest hold around 2.8%. The sample in question was peripheral blood, obtained on day 0 of MenACWY control vaccination. All receptors derive from an adult in good health. Each CDR3 is given with its conserved first and last residue. D genes are given only for firm matches. Rows may omit the clone size; those that give it use once, few, many or a size class.

j_call d_call clone_size v_call cdr3_aa cdr3_nt
TRBJ1-2 . once TRBV4-1 CASSPGSGANYGYTF TGCGCCAGCAGCCCGGGGTCAGGGGCTAACTATGGCTACACCTTC
TRBJ1-1 TRBD1 once TRBV11-1 CASSLATGGGTEAFF TGTGCCAGCAGCTTAGCTACAGGGGGCGGCACTGAAGCTTTCTTT
TRBJ1-4 . . TRBV6-5 CASRVSTNEKLFF TGTGCCAGCAGAGTCTCAACTAATGAAAAACTGTTTTTT
TRBJ1-5 . once TRBV5-1 CASSLGIGADQPQHF TGCGCCAGCAGCTTGGGGATAGGGGCCGATCAGCCCCAGCATTTT
TRBJ1-3 . . TRBV14 CASSQDMGLYSGNTIYF TGTGCCAGCAGCCAAGATATGGGCCTTTACTCTGGAAACACCATATATTTT
TRBJ1-6 . . TRBV6-5 CASSYSTGSRSPLHF TGTGCCAGCAGTTACTCTACAGGGAGTCGATCACCCCTCCACTTT
TRBJ1-1 . . TRBV9 CASSVGSFTEAFF TGTGCCAGCAGCGTGGGCAGCTTCACTGAAGCTTTCTTT
TRBJ1-5 TRBD1 . TRBV5-1 CASSLEGTGGGQPQHF TGCGCCAGCAGCTTGGAGGGCACAGGGGGCGGTCAGCCCCAGCATTTT
TRBJ2-5 TRBD2 once TRBV29-1 CSAALAGGETQYF TGCAGCGCCGCACTAGCGGGGGGGGAGACCCAGTACTTC
TRBJ2-1 TRBD1 . TRBV9 CASSPRAGGYNEQFF TGTGCCAGCAGCCCGCGCGCAGGGGGCTACAATGAGCAGTTCTTC
TRBJ1-1 . . TRBV27 CASSHRGVGTEAFF TGTGCCAGCTCCCACCGGGGGGTAGGCACTGAAGCTTTCTTT
TRBJ2-5 . . TRBV5-1 CASSPERLQETQYF TGCGCCAGCAGCCCAGAAAGGCTCCAAGAGACCCAGTACTTC
TRBJ1-1 . . TRBV5-4 CASSPQGDREAFF TGTGCCAGCAGCCCACAGGGAGATCGGGAAGCTTTCTTT
TRBJ2-1 . . TRBV6-5 CASSYRNSRERQFF TGTGCCAGCAGTTACCGAAACTCTAGGGAGAGGCAGTTCTTC
TRBJ1-1 . . TRBV28 CASRTTVNTEAFF TGTGCCAGCAGAACGACAGTGAACACTGAAGCTTTCTTT
TRBJ1-1 . . TRBV12-3/TRBV12-4 CASSFGFTEAFF TGTGCCAGCAGTTTCGGGTTCACTGAAGCTTTCTTT
TRBJ2-5 TRBD2 . TRBV19 CASSILAGHQETQYF TGTGCCAGTAGTATACTAGCGGGACACCAAGAGACCCAGTACTTC
TRBJ2-1 TRBD2 . TRBV9 CASSRERERDEQFF TGTGCCAGCAGCCGTGAGCGGGAGCGGGACGAGCAGTTCTTC
TRBJ1-1 TRBD1 once TRBV28 CASSQGQGLPFF TGTGCCAGCAGCCAGGGACAGGGCCTCCCTTTCTTT
TRBJ1-1 . . TRBV7-9 CASSDHRAPTEAFF TGTGCCAGCAGCGACCACAGGGCCCCGACTGAAGCTTTCTTT